Below are 9 T cell receptor beta chains sequenced from a single sample in a study of control samples from healthy donors and cancer patients. The table came from immunoSEQ multiplex PCR; TCRdb's copy has only in-frame clones and leaves some out. Here the sample spans over 150,000 clones, 96% being singletons. The sample was blood. These receptor sequences come from a woman aged 25 to 39 in good health.

This clone has a single count. This chain connects TRBV30 to TRBJ2-1; tentative D call: TRBD2 (6 bases). The length of the CDR3 is 13 residues. Germline loops: CDR1 GTSNPN, CDR2 SVGIG (reference sequence). With 0 bases removed from V and 4 bases from J, the gap between germline ends came to 7 bases. CDR3 loop: CAWSVGLYNEQFF. The CDR3 coding sequence is TGTGCCTGGAGTGTGGGACTTTACAATGAGCAGTTCTTC.

The CDR3: CASSLDPGRNTGELFF. The CDR3 DNA is TGCGCCAGCAGCTTGGACCCCGGCAGAAACACCGGGGAGCTGTTTTTT. This rearrangement joins TRBV5-1 to TRBJ2-2; no reliable D call. Trimming left V 0 bases short and J 2 bases short, with 11 bases between. Germline V gene lookup returns CDR1 SGHRS and CDR2 YFSETQ. The CDR3 is 16 residues long.

The V gene is TRBV9, the J gene TRBJ1-4; D is unclear. V lost 4 bases and J lost 12, with 16 bases in between. The germline V gene has CDR1 SGDLS and CDR2 YYNGEE. The CDR3 consists of 13 residues. CDR3 coding DNA: TGTGCCAGCAGCCCCGTCCCCAGTCGAGAACTGTTTTTT. It yields the protein CASSPVPSRELFF.

The sample holds one count of this clone. The chain carries TRBV12-3 or TRBV12-4 and TRBJ1-2; maybe TRBD1 (5 bases). The CDR3 spans 12 residues. Trimming took 7 bases from V and 6 from J, leaving 12 bases between them. This CDR3 is CASKGLEDGYTF. The CDR3 bases are TGTGCCAGCAAGGGGTTGGAGGATGGCTACACCTTC.

V gene TRBV15 combines with J gene TRBJ1-4; the D is unclear. Germline lookup yields CDR1 LNHNV and CDR2 YYDKDF (reference sequence). CDR3 length equals 17 residues. V lost 3 bases and J 3 bases, leaving 17 bases between the germline ends. The CDR3 sequence is CATSRALRGGPNEKLFF. The CDR3 DNA reads as TGTGCCACCAGCAGGGCCCTTCGGGGAGGCCCTAATGAAAAACTGTTTTTT.

The chain has TRBV5-6 and TRBJ1-6, with D hard to call. Trimming cost V 1 base and J 7 bases, with 21 bases left between them. The CDR3 length is 18 residues. CDR1 is SGHDT and CDR2 is YYEEEE in the germline V gene. The CDR3 loop is CASSLLGSGVRMNSPLHF. DNA of the CDR3: TGTGCCAGCAGCTTGCTGGGGAGCGGTGTACGAATGAATTCACCCCTCCACTTT. The variable domain in full, with the rest retrieved from reference TRBV5-6 and TRBJ1-6, is DAGVTQSPTHLIKTRGQQVTLRCSPKSGHDTVSWYQQALGQGPQFIFQYYEEEERQRGNFPDRFSGHQFPNYSSELNVNALLLGDSALYLCASSLLGSGVRMNSPLHFGNGTRLTVT.

This clone was detected once. The V gene is TRBV19, the J gene TRBJ2-7, with 8 bases lining up with TRBD1. Germline lookup yields CDR1 LNHDA and CDR2 SQIVND (reference sequence). This CDR3 region has 13 residues. V shed 3 bases and J 3 bases; nucleotides not matched to a gene: 1. The CDR3 here is CASSIGTGYEQYF. In nucleotides, the CDR3 is TGTGCCAGTAGTATCGGGACAGGCTACGAGCAGTACTTC.

The rearrangement joins TRBV7-9 to TRBJ2-1; 8 bases line up with TRBD2. Trimming removed 5 bases from V and 9 bases from J; junction bases left unmatched: 12. This CDR3 is built from 15 residues. The germline V gene encodes CDR1 SEHNR and CDR2 FQNEAQ (reference sequence). The CDR3: CASSQPGLVSGEQFF. The CDR3 DNA is TGTGCCAGCAGCCAACCGGGACTAGTCTCTGGTGAGCAGTTCTTC. Complete variable domain (other parts from reference TRBV7-9 and TRBJ2-1): DTGVSQNPRHKITKRGQNVTFRCDPISEHNRLYWYRQTLGQGPEFLTYFQNEAQLEKSRLLSDRFSAERPKGSFSTLEIQRTEQGDSAMYLCASSQPGLVSGEQFFGPGTRLTVL.

The V call is TRBV2, the J call TRBJ1-5; D might be TRBD1 (6 bases). Germline-derived CDR1 and CDR2 are SNHLY and FYNNEI. The CDR3 runs 14 residues. Trimming pared 3 bases from V and 2 bases from J, leaving 8 bases between. The CDR3 DNA reads as TGTGCCAGCAGTGAGGGACAAGGCAATCAGCCCCAGCATTTT. It specifies CASSEGQGNQPQHF.